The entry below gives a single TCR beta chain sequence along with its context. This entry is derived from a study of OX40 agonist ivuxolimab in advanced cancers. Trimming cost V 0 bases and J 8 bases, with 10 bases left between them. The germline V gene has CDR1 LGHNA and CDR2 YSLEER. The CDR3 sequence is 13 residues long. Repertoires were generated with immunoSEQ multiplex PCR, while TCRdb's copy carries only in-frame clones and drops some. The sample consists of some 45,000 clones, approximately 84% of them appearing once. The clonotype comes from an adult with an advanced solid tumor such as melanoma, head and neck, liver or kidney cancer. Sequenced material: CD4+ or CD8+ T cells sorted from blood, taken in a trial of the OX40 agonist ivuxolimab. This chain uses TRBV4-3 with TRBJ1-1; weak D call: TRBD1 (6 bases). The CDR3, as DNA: TGCGCCAGCAGCCAAGATACCGGACAGGAAGCTTTCTTT. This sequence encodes CASSQDTGQEAFF.